This TCR beta chain stems from a study of cytomegalovirus exposure and HLA in healthy donors. Healthy individuals who donated bone marrow served as the donors. The CDR3 has 16 amino acids. Germline CDR1 and CDR2: ENHRY and SYGVKD. The ends lost 8 bases at V and 3 bases at J; junction bases unmatched: 10. The PCR was carried out with 60 Vbeta primers and 13 Jbeta primers. Repertoires were generated with immunoSEQ multiplex PCR, while TCRdb's copy carries only in-frame clones and drops some. The sample comprises 250,000 to 350,000 clones, roughly 88% of which are singletons, and less than 4.5% rests with the top ten.

The TCR sequence derives from a man in his forties or fifties in good health and CMV-seropositive. The chain links TRBV10-3 to TRBJ2-3, with 11 bases lining up with TRBD1. The sequenced sample consisted of PBMCs. The CDR3 here is CAIAAGTGGFTDTQYF. DNA for the CDR3: TGTGCCATCGCCGCCGGGACAGGGGGATTTACAGATACGCAGTATTTT.